This T cell receptor beta chain was recovered during a study of early T cells in non-severe SARS-CoV-2 infection. About the research overall: Investigators sequenced bulk RNA drawn from unsorted whole blood, and chains remained unpaired.

This clonotype appeared many times. Its antigen remains unknown. Via MiXCR, TCRdb re-called the 5' RACE reads, giving one row per CDR3 protein. The sample lists about 36,000 distinct CDR3 sequences; less than 8% were seen once. The V and J ends lost 7 bases and 5 bases, in that order; junction bases with no gene match: 7. The CDR3 is 15 amino acids. Germline CDR1 reads SEHNR; CDR2 reads FQNEAQ (reference sequence). Findings and limits, study-wide: A preference for anti-spike CD8 responses marked VDJdb matching, which missed private and CD4 specificities.

The sequence derives from an adult who was a healthcare worker with PCR-confirmed SARS-CoV-2 infection or an uninfected control (not recorded which). The chain employs TRBV7-9 and TRBJ2-1; TRBD2 matches 11 bases. Sample: whole blood, taken at baseline. CDR3 region: CASKKGTSGDNEQFF. CDR3 coding DNA: TGTGCCAGCAAGAAGGGGACTAGCGGAGACAATGAGCAGTTCTTC.